Below, one TCR beta chain is given with its context. The data were obtained in a study of control samples from healthy donors and cancer patients. Profiled with immunoSEQ multiplex PCR; TCRdb holds only in-frame clones, not every one. The sample lists over 100,000 clones, around 88% occurring once. The CDR3 is 17 amino acids. Per germline, CDR1 KGHDR and CDR2 SFDVKD. V was clipped by 3 bases and J by 4 bases; unmatched bases: 8. This clonotype was sampled from a woman aged 45-65 years in good health. The sample was blood. This chain connects TRBV24-1 to TRBJ2-1; TRBD2 matches at 10 bases. The CDR3 is CATSDPGLAAPYNEQFF. The CDR3 region has the DNA TGTGCCACCAGTGATCCTGGACTAGCGGCGCCATACAATGAGCAGTTCTTC.